This T cell receptor (beta chain) was recorded in a study of low-dose radiotherapy and immunotherapy resistance in tumors (dated by TCRdb to between 2021 and 2023). For context, the study as a whole: In Cohort 1, 0.5 Gy per fraction was delivered every 2 weeks, and a total PTV dose of 6.5 Gy was prescribed. Patients in Cohort 2 were given 1 Gy per fraction every two weeks, for a total of 13 Gy across 26 weeks. Patients were given nivolumab as a 240 mg flat dose every two weeks and ipilimumab at 1 mg/kg every six weeks, with both drugs delivered intravenously. Every two weeks, patients got intravenous cyclophosphamide at 200 mg/m2, given one day ahead of each radiation and immunotherapy administration. Aspirin 300 mg was taken orally once daily by patients for four cycles, starting on cycle 1 day 1. No randomization into treatment groups was done for the people taking part in the trial. Eight patients were included in the translational analysis, namely three from the first dose cohort plus the first five from the second dose cohort.

The CDR3 goes from the cysteine to the phenylalanine over 12 residues. CDR3 DNA is the only sequence kept; it has 36 bases, read in frame from the first base. Per the germline V gene, MDHEN is the CDR1 and SYDVKM is the CDR2. Trimming removed 5 bases from V and 3 bases from J, leaving 6 bases between the germline ends. Sample time point, as interpreted from the label and publication: before trial treatment. Donors were enrolled in RACIN, a single-arm phase I dose-escalation trial in which nivolumab, ipilimumab, aspirin, low-dose cyclophosphamide and low-dose radiotherapy were combined. Patients were eligible if they had advanced solid tumors that were TIL-negative. About this clonotype: The antigen it recognizes is unknown. Base qualities are not provided; no much larger clone lies one nucleotide away.

To make first-strand cDNA, Superscript III was used along with a set of TRAV- and TRBV-specific primers so that both the TCRalpha and TCRbeta chains were covered. An approximately 19-cycle PCR with Phusion amplified the TCRs, pairing a constant-region primer with the adapter that was attached to the V primers. Isolated mRNA was amplified with the MessageAmp II aRNA Amplification Kit, using a roughly 15-hour in vitro transcription at 37°C. The Dynabeads mRNA DIRECT Purification Kit was used to isolate mRNA for TCR sequencing. Indexed Illumina adapters were added in a second 25-cycle Phusion PCR, and the resulting products were purified with AMPure XP beads. Deep sequencing of the TCRalpha and TCRbeta libraries was carried out on an Illumina MiniSeq instrument. As for the original processing: Custom Perl scripts were used to pool TCR sequences that encoded the same protein, to remove out-of-frame sequences, and to calculate the abundance of each clonotype. TCR sequences supported by only a single read were excluded from analysis. Among the metrics used to describe the repertoires were Shannon entropy, Gini index, clonality, richness, and the frequency of TCRs shared between repertoires. TCRdb's own reprocessing of the public reads used fastp at Q25 and MiXCR and kept productive beta chains. Here each entry gathers all rows of one CDR3 protein and keeps the most common genes and DNA. The V and J calls here are based on TCRdb, not the publication. The sample table records tens of thousands of distinct CDR3 sequences; 8% to 10% of these occur just once. About 1% of the sample comes from the top ten.

Here the sequenced sample was PBMCs, taken before treatment. This receptor was obtained from a male donor with prostate cancer. This receptor chain uses TRBV28 and TRBJ2-3, with no confidently assigned D gene. The CDR3 here reads CASSRQTDTQYF. The bases read TGTGCCAGCAGTCGGCAAACAGATACGCAGTATTTT.